This is a list of T cell receptor beta chains from one sample in a study of neurological immune-mediated disorders. TCRdb analysed the 5' RACE reads with MiXCR anew, one entry per CDR3 protein. The data hold tens of thousands of distinct CDR3 sequences, with 4% observed a single time. Material for sequencing was CD4+ T cells from blood. The receptors were sampled from a woman aged 40 to 55 with multiple sclerosis. CDR3s include the opening cysteine and the closing phenylalanine or tryptophan. A D gene is named only where the DNA matches it firmly. Rows give clone size only sometimes, using once, few, many, or a class for an expanded clone.

V: TRBV27; size: many; D: .; J: TRBJ1-5; DNA: TGTGCCAGCAGTTCCCGACCCTTAGCGGGGAATCAGCCCCAGCATTTT; CDR3: CASSSRPLAGNQPQHF
V: TRBV6-6; size: many; D: TRBD1; J: TRBJ1-5; DNA: TGTGCCACCGACAGGGCCTATAGCAATCAGCCCCAGCATTTT; CDR3: CATDRAYSNQPQHF
V: TRBV7-9; size: many; D: .; J: TRBJ2-3; DNA: TGTGCCAGCAGCTTTTGGCCAAGCACAGATACGCAGTATTTT; CDR3: CASSFWPSTDTQYF
V: TRBV25-1; size: many; D: .; J: TRBJ1-1; DNA: TGTGCCAGCAGTGAGGGGATGAGGATAACTGAAGCTTTCTTT; CDR3: CASSEGMRITEAFF
V: TRBV5-1; size: many; D: .; J: TRBJ1-2; DNA: TGCGCCAGCAGCCCACAGGAGGGAGCTAACTATGGCTACACCTTC; CDR3: CASSPQEGANYGYTF
V: TRBV5-1; size: many; D: .; J: TRBJ1-6; DNA: TGCGCCAGCAGCGTCCGGACAGACTATAATTCACCCCTCCACTTT; CDR3: CASSVRTDYNSPLHF
V: TRBV7-9; size: many; D: TRBD1; J: TRBJ2-2; DNA: TGTGCCAGCAGCAGCGGACAGGGGAACGGGGAGCTGTTTTTT; CDR3: CASSSGQGNGELFF
V: TRBV4-1; size: .; D: .; J: TRBJ2-1; DNA: TGCGCCAGAAGCCAAGACGGTGGGCGAAATGAGCAGTTCTTC; CDR3: CARSQDGGRNEQFF
V: TRBV7-9; size: many; D: .; J: TRBJ1-3; DNA: TGTGCCAGCAGCTTATCAAAAGACTCTGGAAACACCATATATTTT; CDR3: CASSLSKDSGNTIYF
V: TRBV6-5; size: many; D: .; J: TRBJ2-1; DNA: TGTGCCACCAGGACGGCATTACGGGGTGAGCAGTTCTTC; CDR3: CATRTALRGEQFF
V: TRBV29-1; size: many; D: TRBD2; J: TRBJ2-1; DNA: TGCAGCGTTGGGGGGAGGGGTCTTATCAATGAGCAGTTCTTC; CDR3: CSVGGRGLINEQFF
V: TRBV12-3/TRBV12-4; size: many; D: .; J: TRBJ1-2; DNA: TGTGCCAGCAGTTTCGGGAGACGGCCTTTCTATGGCTACACCTTC; CDR3: CASSFGRRPFYGYTF
V: TRBV18; size: many; D: TRBD1; J: TRBJ2-7; DNA: TGTGCCAGCTCACTTGGGACAGGGGGGCTCGAGCAGTACTTC; CDR3: CASSLGTGGLEQYF
V: TRBV4-2; size: many; D: .; J: TRBJ2-7; DNA: TGTGCCAGCAGCCAAGGTCGTGGCCAGGCCTCCTACTACGAGCAGTACTTC; CDR3: CASSQGRGQASYYEQYF
V: TRBV20-1; size: many; D: .; J: TRBJ2-3; DNA: TGCAGTGCCCAGAGAGGGGGGCCTGGTTCTGCAGATACGCAGTATTTT; CDR3: CSAQRGGPGSADTQYF
V: TRBV20-1; size: many; D: TRBD2; J: TRBJ2-1; DNA: TGCAGTGCTAGCCAGCGGGGGCCCTACAATGAGCAGTTCTTC; CDR3: CSASQRGPYNEQFF
V: TRBV29-1; size: many; D: TRBD1; J: TRBJ2-5; DNA: TGCAGCGTCCGGGACAGGGACATCCAAGAGACCCAGTACTTC; CDR3: CSVRDRDIQETQYF
V: TRBV24-1; size: many; D: .; J: TRBJ2-5; DNA: TGTGCCACCAGTGATCCCACGGGAGAAGAGACCCAGTACTTC; CDR3: CATSDPTGEETQYF
V: TRBV18; size: many; D: .; J: TRBJ2-3; DNA: TGTGCCAGCTCACCCGGGGGCTGGGATACGCAGTATTTT; CDR3: CASSPGGWDTQYF
V: TRBV20-1; size: many; D: .; J: TRBJ2-3; DNA: TGCAGTGCCATTTCATTAGGGGACCAACTCACAGATACGCAGTATTTT; CDR3: CSAISLGDQLTDTQYF
V: TRBV20-1; size: medium-sized; D: TRBD1; J: TRBJ2-5; DNA: TGCAGTGCAGGACAGGGCCAAGAGACCCAGTACTTC; CDR3: CSAGQGQETQYF
V: TRBV11-3; size: many; D: TRBD1; J: TRBJ2-3; DNA: TGTGCCAGCAGCCGGGACAGTCTGACGACGCAGTATTTT; CDR3: CASSRDSLTTQYF
V: TRBV6-5; size: .; D: TRBD1; J: TRBJ1-2; DNA: TGTGCCAGCAGTGGACAGGGGTTGACTATTAAGGTTGACTATTATGGCTACACCTTC; CDR3: CASSGQGLTIKVDYYGYTF
V: TRBV24-1; size: many; D: .; J: TRBJ2-1; DNA: TGTGCCACCGGGGGGCAGAACAGGGGCTCCTACAATGAGCAGTTCTTC; CDR3: CATGGQNRGSYNEQFF
V: TRBV5-1; size: many; D: .; J: TRBJ2-7; DNA: TGCGCCAGCAGCTTGGTGCCAGGGGTCGAGCAGTACTTC; CDR3: CASSLVPGVEQYF
V: TRBV7-8; size: many; D: TRBD1; J: TRBJ1-2; DNA: TGTGCCAGCAGCCCAGTTTGGACAGGGTCACGGGGCTATGGCTACACCTTC; CDR3: CASSPVWTGSRGYGYTF
V: TRBV3-1; size: many; D: .; J: TRBJ1-4; DNA: TGTGCCAGCTCGGTCGGATGGTCGGCGGATGAAAAACTGTTTTTT; CDR3: CASSVGWSADEKLFF
V: TRBV20-1; size: many; D: .; J: TRBJ2-2; DNA: TGCAGTGCTAGTATAGGGGGATTCACCGGGGAGCTGTTTTTT; CDR3: CSASIGGFTGELFF
V: TRBV5-1; size: many; D: TRBD1; J: TRBJ2-7; DNA: TGCGCCAGCAGCTTGGGACAGGGGGGCGAGCAGTACTTC; CDR3: CASSLGQGGEQYF
V: TRBV4-1; size: many; D: .; J: TRBJ2-2; DNA: TGCGCCAGCAGTAACCGGGGTACAGGACGGGGGCAGAACACCGGGGAGCTGTTTTTT; CDR3: CASSNRGTGRGQNTGELFF
V: TRBV4-1; size: many; D: TRBD1; J: TRBJ1-4; DNA: TGCGCCAGCAGCCGAGACAGGGCGCTTTTTGAAAAACTGTTTTTT; CDR3: CASSRDRALFEKLFF
V: TRBV6-6; size: many; D: .; J: TRBJ1-1; DNA: TGTGCCAGCAGTGACTCGAACACTGAAGCTTTCTTT; CDR3: CASSDSNTEAFF
V: TRBV5-8; size: .; D: .; J: TRBJ1-6; DNA: TGTGCCAGCAGCTCTGGGACGGCGCTCTATAATTCACCCCTCCACTTT; CDR3: CASSSGTALYNSPLHF
V: TRBV28; size: many; D: TRBD2; J: TRBJ2-3; DNA: TGTGCCAGCAGAACCGGACTAGCGGGGTGGACAGATACGCAGTATTTT; CDR3: CASRTGLAGWTDTQYF
V: TRBV10-3; size: many; D: .; J: TRBJ1-6; DNA: TGTGCCATCAGTGAGTCGACTCGAACGGGATTCGGTTCACCCCTCCACTTT; CDR3: CAISESTRTGFGSPLHF
V: TRBV20-1; size: many; D: TRBD2; J: TRBJ2-3; DNA: TGCAGTGCTAGAGTAGCGGGGATCGCAGATACGCAGTATTTT; CDR3: CSARVAGIADTQYF
V: TRBV9; size: few; D: TRBD1; J: TRBJ1-4; DNA: TGTGCCAGCAGCCCATCGTTAGGACAGGGTGGGGAAAAACTGTTTTTT; CDR3: CASSPSLGQGGEKLFF
V: TRBV9; size: many; D: TRBD1; J: TRBJ1-6; DNA: TGTGCCAGCAGCGCCGGGACAGGGAATTCACCCCTCCACTTT; CDR3: CASSAGTGNSPLHF
V: TRBV12-5; size: many; D: .; J: TRBJ2-5; DNA: TGTGCTAGTGGCCGCGGGACCGCGGAGACCCAGTACTTC; CDR3: CASGRGTAETQYF
V: TRBV5-5; size: many; D: .; J: TRBJ1-2; DNA: TGTGCCAGCAGCTTATATACTGAGTCGGGGGGCGGCTACACCTTC; CDR3: CASSLYTESGGGYTF
V: TRBV27; size: many; D: .; J: TRBJ1-2; DNA: TGTGCCAGCAGTATTGGAGGGATAGGCTACACCTTC; CDR3: CASSIGGIGYTF
V: TRBV9; size: many; D: TRBD2; J: TRBJ2-1; DNA: TGTGCCAGCAGCGTAGGGGGGGGGTACCCACCGGATGAGCAGTTCTTC; CDR3: CASSVGGGYPPDEQFF